This T cell receptor beta chain comes out of a study of CD8 T cells in ankylosing spondylitis. Points from the study as a whole: Within ankylosing spondylitis blood, a TCR beta motif made up of roughly eight highly homologous variants appeared to be characteristic.

The CDR3 extends over 17 amino acids. After removal of 4 bases from V and 11 bases from J, the junction contained 20 bases not matched to a gene. The V gene's germline CDR1 is MGHRA and CDR2 YSYEKL. A single record per CDR3 protein comes from TCRdb applying MiXCR to the 5' RACE reads. In the table there are roughly 670,000 distinct CDR3 sequences, roughly 20% of which are singletons. As for this clonotype: Antigen: not known.

J is TRBJ2-3 and V is TRBV4-1; 8 bases align to TRBD1. Sequenced input: blood, either unsorted or a sorted T cell fraction (not recorded which). The source of this sequence is a male donor with ankylosing spondylitis. CDR3 DNA: TGCGCCAGCAGCCCCCATCTCGCGACAGGGGCCTCCGAGGGGCAGTATTTT. It specifies CASSPHLATGASEGQYF.